Shown below are 4 T cell receptor beta chains from a single sample sequenced in a study of response to subunit inactivated influenza vaccine. Each CDR3 protein is one row after TCRdb ran MiXCR on the RT-PCR reads. The repertoire holds 500,000 to 650,000 distinct CDR3 sequences, with about 8% as singletons. The sequenced sample was PBMCs from blood, obtained less than 25 months after vaccination. The receptors were gathered from a man between 50 and 70 years old who received an inactivated influenza vaccine.

The genes are TRBV29-1 and TRBJ1-2, with TRBD1 as a possible D gene (6 bases). The CDR3 has 13 residues. Germline CDR1 reads SQVTM; CDR2 reads ANQGSEA. V was trimmed by 7 bases and J by 0 bases, leaving 12 bases between them. The CDR3 region has the DNA TGCAGCGGATCGACAGGCACTAACTATGGCTACACCTTC. It specifies CSGSTGTNYGYTF.

This chain uses TRBV18 with TRBJ2-3; D remains ambiguous. The CDR3 contains 15 residues. The germline V gene encodes CDR1 KGHSH and CDR2 LQKENI. V was clipped by 4 bases and J by 4 bases, with 15 bases between them. The CDR3 DNA is TGTGCCAGCTCACTGGACCAACCAGCAGCAGATACGCAGTATTTT. Its protein is CASSLDQPAADTQYF.

This clonotype was observed a few times. The V call is TRBV5-1, the J call TRBJ1-5; no definite D call. This CDR3 region has 14 residues. Trimming removed 4 bases at V and 3 bases at J, with 11 bases between. Germline-derived CDR1 and CDR2 are SGHRS and YFSETQ. This CDR3 reads CASSPGPYNQPQHF. The DNA for the CDR3 is TGCGCCAGCAGCCCAGGACCGTACAATCAGCCCCAGCATTTT.

This clonotype was recorded a few times. The chain recombines TRBV3-1 with TRBJ2-1; D might be TRBD2 (6 bases). V lost 4 bases to trimming and J lost 9 bases, with 13 bases between them. This CDR3 has 13 amino acids. Per the germline V gene, CDR1 is LGHDT and CDR2 is YNNKEL (reference sequence). The CDR3 coding sequence is TGTGCCAGCAGCCCCGGGCGGGGTGGTGAGCAGTTCTTC. Its translation is CASSPGRGGEQFF.